This passage covers 13 T cell receptor beta chains from one sample sequenced in a study of blood T cell repertoires in COVID-19. Profiling relied on immunoSEQ multiplex PCR, and the TCRdb table lists in-frame clones only, not all of them. The top ten hold around 3% of the sample, which has 360,000 or so clones, about 90% seen once. The specimen sequenced was PBMCs or T cells enriched from blood (not recorded which). Every receptor here comes from a woman aged 25 to 39 who had recovered from COVID-19.

The V call is TRBV7-9, the J call TRBJ2-7, with D maybe TRBD1 (6 bases). Germline assignment: CDR1 SEHNR and CDR2 FQNEAQ (reference sequence). The CDR3 loop spans 14 amino acids. V lost 3 bases and J 4 bases, leaving 13 bases between the germline ends. CDR3 in amino acids: CASSLSGEVYEQYF. The CDR3 DNA follows: TGTGCCAGCAGCTTGTCAGGGGAAGTTTACGAGCAGTACTTC. Full variable domain (remainder filled in from reference TRBV7-9 and TRBJ2-7): DTGVSQNPRHKITKRGQNVTFRCDPISEHNRLYWYRQTLGQGPEFLTYFQNEAQLEKSRLLSDRFSAERPKGSFSTLEIQRTEQGDSAMYLCASSLSGEVYEQYFGPGTRLTVT.

The chain employs TRBV2 and TRBJ2-1; 7 bases line up with TRBD1. Germline trimming cut 7 bases from V and 4 bases from J; bases unmatched to any gene: 7. The CDR3 spans 14 residues. CDR1 and CDR2 (germline): SNHLY, FYNNEI. The CDR3 DNA follows: TGTGCCAGCACCTGGGACAGTCTGTACAATGAGCAGTTCTTC. Translating gives CASTWDSLYNEQFF.

The rearrangement links TRBV12-5 to TRBJ2-7; 9 bases fit TRBD2. The germline CDR1 and CDR2 sequences are LGHNT and FRNRAP. The CDR3 covers 15 residues. With 6 bases clipped from V and 1 base from J, the junction kept 7 bases outside the gene matches. The CDR3 coding sequence is TGTGCTAGTGGAGACGAGCGGGGGGATTCCTACGAGCAGTACTTC. Protein product: CASGDERGDSYEQYF.

The chain has TRBV7-8 and TRBJ1-1; 7 bases map to TRBD1. The germline V gene has CDR1 SGHVS and CDR2 FQNEAQ. V was pared by 4 bases and J by 3 bases, with 5 bases of the junction left unmatched. The CDR3 spans 14 residues. The CDR3: CASSSGTADTEAFF. CDR3 sequence (DNA): TGTGCCAGCAGCTCCGGGACAGCGGACACTGAAGCTTTCTTT.

The chain links TRBV3-1 (or the pseudogene TRBV3-2) to TRBJ2-1; 11 bases align to TRBD2. CDR3 length: 15 amino acids. Per the germline V gene, CDR1 is LGHDT and CDR2 is YNNKEL (reference sequence). V lost 3 bases and J lost 6; bases outside the gene matches: 4. The DNA of the CDR3 is TGTGCCAGCAGCCAGGTACTAGCGGGAGCCAATGAGCAGTTCTTC. This sequence encodes CASSQVLAGANEQFF.

The gene calls are TRBV7-2 and TRBJ2-1, with 9 bases identical to TRBD2. From germline, CDR1 is SGHTA and CDR2 FQGNSA. The CDR3 covers 16 residues. The V segment lost 1 base and the J segment 7 bases; nucleotides outside the gene matches: 8. CDR3 sequence: CASSLERAGGRNEQFF. In nucleotides, the CDR3 is TGTGCCAGCAGCTTAGAGCGGGCGGGAGGGAGGAATGAGCAGTTCTTC.

This chain uses TRBV18 with TRBJ1-1; D is unresolved. Germline V gene data show CDR1 as KGHSH and CDR2 as LQKENI. V was clipped by 1 base and J by 6 bases, with 12 bases between them. This CDR3 contains 14 residues. CDR3 loop: CASSPLGVEAEAFF. CDR3 nucleotide sequence: TGTGCCAGCTCACCACTCGGGGTTGAGGCTGAAGCTTTCTTT. Full variable domain (remainder filled in from reference TRBV18 and TRBJ1-1): NAGVMQNPRHLVRRRGQEARLRCSPMKGHSHVYWYRQLPEEGLKFMVYLQKENIIDESGMPKERFSAEFPKEGPSILRIQQVVRGDSAAYFCASSPLGVEAEAFFGQGTRLTVV.

This clone was found a few times. J is TRBJ2-7 and V is TRBV4-1; TRBD1 matches at 12 bases. Per germline, CDR1 MGHRA and CDR2 YSYEKL. The V segment lost 0 bases and the J segment 7 bases; nucleotides outside the gene matches: 4. The CDR3 is 15 residues long. The CDR3: CASSQEGTGGFEQYF. For the CDR3, the DNA is TGCGCCAGCAGCCAAGAAGGGACAGGGGGCTTTGAGCAGTACTTC.

This clone was found many times. The chain combines TRBV10-3 with TRBJ2-3; 10 bases fit TRBD2. V gave up 3 bases and J gave up 6 bases; unmatched junction bases: 6. The CDR3 length is 15 residues. Germline V gives CDR1 ENHRY, CDR2 SYGVKD. The CDR3 DNA reads as TGTGCCATCAGTGATCCTAGCGGGAGTAGTGATACGCAGTATTTT. Protein: CAISDPSGSSDTQYF.

The chain employs TRBV28 and TRBJ2-1; TRBD2 matches 10 bases. V shed 5 bases and J 6 bases; nucleotides not matched to a gene: 7. CDR3 length equals 15 residues. Germline CDR1 and CDR2: MDHEN and SYDVKM. CDR3 in amino acids: CASSQLAGVRNEQFF. CDR3 coding DNA: TGTGCCAGCAGTCAGCTAGCGGGAGTACGCAATGAGCAGTTCTTC.

This clone appeared a single time. The V gene is TRBV19, the J gene TRBJ2-2, with D unresolved. Trimming shortened V by 4 bases and J by 6 bases, and 9 bases separated the two germline ends. The germline gives CDR1 LNHDA, CDR2 SQIVND (reference sequence). The CDR3 has 13 residues. CDR3 residues: CASSSRYAGELFF. CDR3 nucleotides: TGTGCCAGTAGTAGCAGGTACGCCGGGGAGCTGTTTTTT.

A few counts support this clone. The rearrangement uses TRBV6-5 and TRBJ1-5, with 7 bases fitting TRBD1. The trim removed 4 bases at V and 1 base at J, leaving 4 bases unmatched. This CDR3 comprises 15 residues. Germline CDR1 is MNHEY and CDR2 is SVGAGI. The CDR3 DNA follows: TGTGCCAGCAGTTCTGCGGGACAGAGCAATCAGCCCCAGCATTTT. This codes for CASSSAGQSNQPQHF.

This chain uses TRBV6-5 with TRBJ2-2; 8 bases line up with TRBD2. The CDR3 spans 16 residues. From germline, CDR1 is MNHEY and CDR2 SVGAGI. V dropped 2 bases and J dropped 2; count of bases not matched to a gene: 4. CDR3 protein: CASSYAGGGNTGELFF. In DNA form, the CDR3 reads TGTGCCAGCAGTTACGCCGGGGGGGGCAACACCGGGGAGCTGTTTTTT.